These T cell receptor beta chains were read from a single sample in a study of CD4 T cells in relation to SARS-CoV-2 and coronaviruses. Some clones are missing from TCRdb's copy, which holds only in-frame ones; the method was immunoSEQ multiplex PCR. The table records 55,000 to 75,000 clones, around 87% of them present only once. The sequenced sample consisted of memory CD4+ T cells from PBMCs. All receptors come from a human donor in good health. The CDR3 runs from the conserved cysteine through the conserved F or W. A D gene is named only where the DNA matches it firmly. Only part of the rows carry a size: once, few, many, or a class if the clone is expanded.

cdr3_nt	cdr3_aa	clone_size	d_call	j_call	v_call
TGTGCCAGCAGCTCAAGACAGGGGACAGATACGCAGTATTTT	CASSSRQGTDTQYF	-	TRBD1	TRBJ2-3	TRBV5-4
TGCGCCAGCAGCCAAGATCTAGGCGGAGGCGGACTAAATGAAAAACTGTTTTTT	CASSQDLGGGGLNEKLFF	-	-	TRBJ1-4	TRBV4-3
TGCGCCAGCAGCCAAGCAGATAGACCCCGCGAAGCTTTCTTT	CASSQADRPREAFF	few	-	TRBJ1-1	TRBV4-1
TGCGCCAGCGGGGAGGGGTACGGCACCGGGGAGCTGTTTTTT	CASGEGYGTGELFF	-	TRBD2	TRBJ2-2	TRBV5-1
TGTGCCAGCAGCTTGTCGGCAGGGAATGGCAACACTGAAGCTTTCTTT	CASSLSAGNGNTEAFF	-	-	TRBJ1-1	TRBV5-4
TGTGCCTGGAGTCCCTCGACAGGGGTTAGGTCAGATACGCAGTATTTT	CAWSPSTGVRSDTQYF	-	TRBD1	TRBJ2-3	TRBV30
TGCGCCAGCAGCCAGAAGATCCCCTCTGGGGCCAACGTCCTGACTTTC	CASSQKIPSGANVLTF	-	-	TRBJ2-6	TRBV4-1
TGTGCCATCAGTGCTGGGGGGGGCAATCAGCCCCAGCATTTT	CAISAGGGNQPQHF	few	-	TRBJ1-5	TRBV10-3
TGTGCCAGCAGTGAAGGGACTAGCGGGAGGGCCGGGTCTGGTGAGCAGTTCTTC	CASSEGTSGRAGSGEQFF	-	TRBD2	TRBJ2-1	TRBV6-1
TGTGCCAGCAGCGTAGTAAGTGAAGGCGGGGAGCTGTTTTTT	CASSVVSEGGELFF	-	-	TRBJ2-2	TRBV9
TGTGCCAGCAGTTTATTGGGAGGCAATGAGCAGTTCTTC	CASSLLGGNEQFF	-	-	TRBJ2-1	TRBV12-3/TRBV12-4
TGTGCCAGTAGTGGGACAGACAATCAGCCCCAGCATTTT	CASSGTDNQPQHF	-	TRBD1	TRBJ1-5	TRBV19
TGTGCCAGCAGTTCAAGGGGGAGGACAGGGCCTGAAGCTTTCTTT	CASSSRGRTGPEAFF	-	TRBD1	TRBJ1-1	TRBV7-2
TGTGCCAGCAGGGACAACTTGAACACCGGGGAGCTGTTTTTT	CASRDNLNTGELFF	-	-	TRBJ2-2	TRBV2
TGTGCCAGCTCACAAACAAGTACCTCTGGAAACACCATATATTTT	CASSQTSTSGNTIYF	few	-	TRBJ1-3	TRBV18
TGTGCCAGTAGTATAGATTGGACAGGGCTCGGTCAGCCCCAGCATTTT	CASSIDWTGLGQPQHF	-	TRBD1	TRBJ1-5	TRBV19
TGTGCCAGCAGAATGCGAAACACTGAAGCTTTCTTT	CASRMRNTEAFF	-	-	TRBJ1-1	TRBV3-1/TRBV3-2
TGTGCCACTTTCGGAGAAGAGACCCAGTACTTC	CATFGEETQYF	-	-	TRBJ2-5	TRBV19
TGTGCCATCAGTGCTTTCGGGGAATCTGGGGCCAACGTCCTGACTTTC	CAISAFGESGANVLTF	-	-	TRBJ2-6	TRBV10-3
TGTGCCAGCAGCGCTTCTAGCGGACTGGGCTCTGGGGATCAGCCCCAGCATTTT	CASSASSGLGSGDQPQHF	-	-	TRBJ1-5	TRBV28
TGCGCCAGCAGCCCACAGGGGGCGAACACTGAAGCTTTCTTT	CASSPQGANTEAFF	-	TRBD1	TRBJ1-1	TRBV5-1
TGCGCCAGCAGCTTTGGACGGCCGAATGAAAAACTGTTTTTT	CASSFGRPNEKLFF	-	-	TRBJ1-4	TRBV5-1
TGTGCCAGCAGCGCCGGACAGTTCGACACTGAAGCTTTCTTT	CASSAGQFDTEAFF	-	-	TRBJ1-1	TRBV9
TGCGCCAGCAGCTTGGCAGGGGACAATCAGCCCCAGCATTTT	CASSLAGDNQPQHF	once	-	TRBJ1-5	TRBV5-1
TGTGCCAGCAGCTTGGCCCTTATCCGGGAGCTGTTTTTT	CASSLALIRELFF	few	-	TRBJ2-2	TRBV11-2
TGTGCCAGCAGCGTAGAGCCCGCCCCCCCAGATACGCAGTATTTT	CASSVEPAPPDTQYF	-	-	TRBJ2-3	TRBV9
TGTGCCAGCAGCCTTTCAGGAGATACGCAGTATTTT	CASSLSGDTQYF	-	-	TRBJ2-3	TRBV2
TGTGCCAGTAGTATAGATTTGGATCAGCCCCAGCATTTT	CASSIDLDQPQHF	-	-	TRBJ1-5	TRBV19
TGTGCCAGCCCTCCCTCCTGGGACTCACAAGAGACCCAGTACTTC	CASPPSWDSQETQYF	-	-	TRBJ2-5	TRBV7-3
TGTGCCAGCACCGCGACTAGCGATGGTGATACGCAGTATTTT	CASTATSDGDTQYF	-	TRBD2	TRBJ2-3	TRBV27
TGTGCCAGCAGCTATAGCGGGACAGGGATACCACAAGAGACCCAGTACTTC	CASSYSGTGIPQETQYF	-	-	TRBJ2-5	TRBV5-8
TGCGCCAGCAGCTGGACCTTGGATTCGCGGGGGGACACCGGGGAGCTGTTTTTT	CASSWTLDSRGDTGELFF	once	TRBD2	TRBJ2-2	TRBV5-1
TGTGCCAGTAGAGAGCGGGACGAGTACCAAGAGACCCAGTACTTC	CASRERDEYQETQYF	-	TRBD2	TRBJ2-5	TRBV19
TGTGCCAGCAGAGAAACCGGACAGGCATCCTACGAGCAGTACTTC	CASRETGQASYEQYF	-	TRBD1	TRBJ2-7	TRBV7-2
TGTGCCACCCAGGATTCCAGCTCCTACAATGAGCAGTTCTTC	CATQDSSSYNEQFF	-	-	TRBJ2-1	TRBV24-1
TGCAGTGCTAAAAACAATGAGCAGTTCTTC	CSAKNNEQFF	-	-	TRBJ2-1	TRBV20-1
TGTGCCAGTTCCGCTAGCGGGAGTGAGACCCAGTACTTC	CASSASGSETQYF	-	TRBD2	TRBJ2-5	TRBV19
TGTGCCTGGAGGGCCGGGACACATAATGAAAAACTGTTTTTT	CAWRAGTHNEKLFF	-	-	TRBJ1-4	TRBV30
TGTGCCAGCTCACCCAACTCACTAGGACAGGGAAGGAACAATGAGCAGTTCTTC	CASSPNSLGQGRNNEQFF	once	TRBD1	TRBJ2-1	TRBV18
TGTGCCAGCAGCTTCAATAGCGGGGGGGTATACAATGAGCAGTTCTTC	CASSFNSGGVYNEQFF	-	TRBD2	TRBJ2-1	TRBV7-3
TGTGCCAGCAGCGGGGGGGTACAAGTCAAAAACATTCAGTACTTC	CASSGGVQVKNIQYF	-	TRBD2	TRBJ2-4	TRBV2
TGTGCCAGCAGCTTAGCGTTAACAAACGCCGGAATAAAAGAGACCCAGTACTTC	CASSLALTNAGIKETQYF	-	-	TRBJ2-5	TRBV7-9
TGTGCCAGCAGCATCCCGGATGCTAGCTCCTATAATTCACCCCTCCACTTT	CASSIPDASSYNSPLHF	-	-	TRBJ1-6	TRBV5-6
TGTGCCAGTAGTCAAGGACAGGGTGGTAGCAATCAGCCCCAGCATTTT	CASSQGQGGSNQPQHF	-	TRBD1	TRBJ1-5	TRBV19
TGCGCCAGCACCCAGGAAGCTAACTATGGCTACACCTTC	CASTQEANYGYTF	once	-	TRBJ1-2	TRBV5-1
TGTGCCAGCAGCCAAGCCAGACCCACAGATACGCAGTATTTT	CASSQARPTDTQYF	-	-	TRBJ2-3	TRBV3-1/TRBV3-2
TGTGCCAGCAGCCGATTTGACCAAGAGACCCAGTACTTC	CASSRFDQETQYF	-	-	TRBJ2-5	TRBV7-2
TGTGCCAGCAGTTTAGAGATGCCGCCGGGACTAGCGGGAGGGCCCTCCTACAATGAGCAGTTCTTC	CASSLEMPPGLAGGPSYNEQFF	-	TRBD2	TRBJ2-1	TRBV27
TGCGCCAGCAGCCTGAGACTAGCAGCTAACACCGGGGAGCTGTTTTTT	CASSLRLAANTGELFF	once	TRBD2	TRBJ2-2	TRBV5-1
TGTGCCAGCACCGAACCCGGGACCAATGAGCAGTTCTTC	CASTEPGTNEQFF	-	-	TRBJ2-1	TRBV7-3
TGTGCCAGCAGCCAACAGGGTTCGGGCACCGGGGAGCTGTTTTTT	CASSQQGSGTGELFF	few	-	TRBJ2-2	TRBV7-3
TGTGCCAGCAGCTTGGGACTAGCGGGGCTCTCACGGGAGACCCAGTACTTC	CASSLGLAGLSRETQYF	-	TRBD2	TRBJ2-5	TRBV5-4
TGTGCCAGCAGCGCCGGGGGGCCCGGGGAGCTGTTTTTT	CASSAGGPGELFF	few	-	TRBJ2-2	TRBV7-3
TGTGCCAGCAGCTTAAGACCGGGGACTAGCGGTACCTACAATGAGCAGTTCTTC	CASSLRPGTSGTYNEQFF	-	TRBD2	TRBJ2-1	TRBV11-2
TGTGCCAGCAGTTCATCCTACGACAGGGCAACTGGAAACACCATATATTTT	CASSSSYDRATGNTIYF	-	TRBD1	TRBJ1-3	TRBV28
TGTGCCACCAGTGATTTTGAGGGGCCCAGCACAGATACGCAGTATTTT	CATSDFEGPSTDTQYF	-	-	TRBJ2-3	TRBV24-1
TGTGCCAGCAGCTCTTGGACAGGAGACAATGAGCAGTTCTTC	CASSSWTGDNEQFF	-	TRBD1	TRBJ2-1	TRBV11-1
TGTGCCAGCAGCTTAGGAACAGGGGGCGGTTACGAGCAGTACTTC	CASSLGTGGGYEQYF	-	TRBD1	TRBJ2-7	TRBV11-2
TGTGCCAGCAGTTACTCTTGGGATAGCAATCAGCCCCAGCATTTT	CASSYSWDSNQPQHF	-	-	TRBJ1-5	TRBV6-5
TGTGCCAGCAGCTTATGGGGTGGACCCCAGAGTAGCTATGGCTACACCTTC	CASSLWGGPQSSYGYTF	-	-	TRBJ1-2	TRBV5-5